This TCR beta chain derives from a study of beta chain features in type 1 diabetes. Ten or more counts support this clone. Its antigen is undetermined. Sorted CD4+ subsets: naive, central memory, regulatory, stem cell-like memory (CD45RO/CCR7/CD25/CD127/CD95/CD27 panel). Every bit of the isolated RNA underwent reverse transcription, so sequencing read expressed TCRB transcripts. For naive, central memory and regulatory T cell samples, reads averaged roughly 3.6 million. Only in-frame clones appear in the TCRdb table, and some are missing; sequencing was by immunoSEQ multiplex PCR. The sample lists about 200,000 clones, roughly 10% seen once, with 1% to 1.5% in the top ten. Findings and limits, study-wide: cDNA-based reads could over-represent cells with high TCR expression. For patients and controls alike, PCR might favor shorter templates to the same degree.

The receptor's source is a man aged 18-30 years in good health. Sequencing input: central memory CD4+ T cells from blood.

As DNA, the CDR3 is TGTGCCATCAGTGAGACGATAGAAGAGACCCAGTACTTC. Protein product: CAISETIEETQYF. The V and J genes are TRBV10-3 and TRBJ2-5; no reliable D call. CDR3 size: 13 residues. V was pared by 2 bases and J by 3 bases, with 7 bases between. CDR1 and CDR2 (germline): ENHRY, SYGVKD.